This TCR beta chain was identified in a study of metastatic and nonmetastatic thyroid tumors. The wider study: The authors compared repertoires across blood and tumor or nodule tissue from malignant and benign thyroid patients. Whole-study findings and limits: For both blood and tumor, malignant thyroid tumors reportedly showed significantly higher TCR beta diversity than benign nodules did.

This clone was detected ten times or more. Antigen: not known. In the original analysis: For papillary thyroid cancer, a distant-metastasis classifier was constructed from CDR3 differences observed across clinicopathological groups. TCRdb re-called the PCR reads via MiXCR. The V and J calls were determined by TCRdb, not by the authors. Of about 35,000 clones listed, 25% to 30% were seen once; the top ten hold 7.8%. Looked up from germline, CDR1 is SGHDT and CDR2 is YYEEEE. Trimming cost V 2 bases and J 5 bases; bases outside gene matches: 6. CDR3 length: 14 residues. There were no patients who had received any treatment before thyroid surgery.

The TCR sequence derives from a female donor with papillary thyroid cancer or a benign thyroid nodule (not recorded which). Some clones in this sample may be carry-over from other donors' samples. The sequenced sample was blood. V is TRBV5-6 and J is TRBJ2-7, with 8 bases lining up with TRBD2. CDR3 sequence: CASSFRAGAHEQYF. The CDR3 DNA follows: TGTGCCAGCAGCTTCCGAGCGGGAGCCCACGAGCAGTACTTC.